This T cell receptor (beta chain) was identified in a study of vaccination and CD4 T cells after COVID-19. Background on the study: A few convalescent patients provided samples that were taken at day 14 and days 161 to 241 post-vaccination.

Sequencing of the DNA from cultured CD4+ T cells was carried out with the Oncomine TCR Beta short-read assay. TCRdb re-called the PCR reads through MiXCR, storing one row per CDR3 protein. The sample gives some 25,000 distinct CDR3 sequences, more than 25% of which show up once; approximately 3% is in the top ten. A word on this clonotype: Its antigen is not known.

Specified time point: late sampling 161 to 241 days after vaccination in a few convalescent patients. The treatment: approximately 11-day PBMC culture with coronavirus spike peptide pools or control peptides (ViraFEST assay). Culture proceeded for around 11 days, and CD4+ T cells were then isolated by negative selection. The sequence was obtained from a human donor who had recovered from COVID-19. The sample here was CD4+ T cells from blood, cultured in vitro, taken about 7 months after SARS-CoV-2 vaccination.

The CDR3 spells CSASKEGTSGYNEQFF. For the CDR3, the DNA is TGCAGTGCTAGCAAGGAAGGGACTAGCGGATACAATGAGCAGTTCTTC. The chain carries TRBV20-1 and TRBJ2-1; 11 positions match TRBD2. Germline V gene sequence: CDR1 DFQATT, CDR2 SNEGSKA (reference sequence). The V and J ends lost 3 bases and 4 bases, in that order; junction bases with no gene match: 8. The CDR3 is 16 amino acids.